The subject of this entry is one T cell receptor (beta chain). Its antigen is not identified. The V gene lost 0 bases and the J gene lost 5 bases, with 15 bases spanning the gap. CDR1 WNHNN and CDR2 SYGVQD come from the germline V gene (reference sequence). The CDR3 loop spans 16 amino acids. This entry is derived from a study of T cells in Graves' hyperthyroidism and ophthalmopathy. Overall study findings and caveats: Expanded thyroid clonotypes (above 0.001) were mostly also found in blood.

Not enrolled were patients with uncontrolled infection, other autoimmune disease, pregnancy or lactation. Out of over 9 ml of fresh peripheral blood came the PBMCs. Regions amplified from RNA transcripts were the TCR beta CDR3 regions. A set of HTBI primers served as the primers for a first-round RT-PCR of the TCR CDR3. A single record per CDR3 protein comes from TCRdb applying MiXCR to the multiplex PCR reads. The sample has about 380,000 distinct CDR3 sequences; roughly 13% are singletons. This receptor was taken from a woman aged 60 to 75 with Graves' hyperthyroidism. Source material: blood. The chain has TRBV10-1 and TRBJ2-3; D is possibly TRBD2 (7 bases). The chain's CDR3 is CASSESSGGAGDTQYF. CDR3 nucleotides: TGCGCCAGCAGTGAGTCGTCGGGGGGCGCCGGAGATACGCAGTATTTT.